The 32 T cell receptor beta chains given below trace back to one sample, sequenced in a study of blood T cell repertoires in COVID-19. This table comes from immunoSEQ multiplex PCR, and its TCRdb copy is limited to in-frame clones, with some not included. This table holds 70,000 or so clones, around 83% found once. The sample comprised peripheral blood. Receptors were obtained from an elderly woman with active or convalescent COVID-19.

This clone has just one count. The chain couples TRBV7-2 to TRBJ1-5, with D unclear. Germline V gives CDR1 SGHTA, CDR2 FQGNSA. V was pared by 3 bases and J by 4 bases, with 4 bases between. The CDR3 is 12 amino acids. The CDR3 coding sequence is TGTGCCAGCAGCTTCTCTAATCAGCCCCAGCATTTT. As protein: CASSFSNQPQHF.

This sequence joins TRBV5-1 and TRBJ2-3; D perhaps matches TRBD1 (6 bases). The CDR3 has 15 residues. The germline gives CDR1 SGHRS, CDR2 YFSETQ. Trimming cost V 7 bases and J 5 bases, with 20 bases left between them. CDR3 protein: CASHLARGVEDTQYF. For the CDR3, the DNA is TGCGCCAGCCACCTAGCCAGGGGCGTAGAAGATACGCAGTATTTT. The entire variable domain, with the rest obtained from reference TRBV5-1 and TRBJ2-3, is as follows: KAGVTQTPRYLIKTRGQQVTLSCSPISGHRSVSWYQQTPGQGLQFLFEYFSETQRNKGNFPGRFSGRQFSNSRSEMNVSTLELGDSALYLCASHLARGVEDTQYFGPGTRLTVL.

The chain has TRBV19 and TRBJ1-2; 8 nucleotides align to TRBD1. From germline, CDR1 is LNHDA and CDR2 SQIVND (reference sequence). The ends lost 8 bases at V and 6 bases at J; junction bases unmatched: 14. This CDR3 contains 15 residues. The CDR3 is CASLGQGPSGDGYTF. CDR3 coding DNA: TGTGCCAGTCTCGGACAGGGCCCCTCGGGTGATGGCTACACCTTC.

The chain is built from TRBV7-9 and TRBJ1-6, with TRBD1 matching 10 bases. V trimming: 3 bases; J trimming: 8 bases; junction bases outside the gene matches: 4. The CDR3 is made up of 15 amino acids. The germline V gene encodes CDR1 SEHNR and CDR2 FQNEAQ (reference sequence). CDR3 in DNA: TGTGCCAGCAGCTTTTTAGGGACAGGGGATTCACCCCTCCACTTT. As protein: CASSFLGTGDSPLHF.

The chain recombines TRBV29-1 with TRBJ1-3; perhaps TRBD1 as D (6 bases). Germline V gene lookup returns CDR1 SQVTM and CDR2 ANQGSEA. This CDR3 is 12 amino acids long. Trimming pared 6 bases from V and 4 bases from J, leaving 10 bases between. CDR3 sequence reads: CSVGDRGNTIYF. The CDR3 bases are TGCAGCGTGGGTGACAGGGGAAACACCATATATTTT. The full variable domain, with the rest looked up from reference TRBV29-1 and TRBJ1-3, is SAVISQKPSRDICQRGTSLTIQCQVDSQVTMMFWYRQQPGQSLTLIATANQGSEATYESGFVIDKFPISRPNLTFSTLTVSNMSPEDSSIYLCSVGDRGNTIYFGEGSWLTVV.

V and J are TRBV11-2 and TRBJ2-3, with TRBD1 matching 7 bases. This CDR3 has 18 residues. The junction had 12 bases not matched to a gene; V was cut back by 2 bases and J by 1 base. Per germline, CDR1 SGHAT and CDR2 FQNNGV. The CDR3 nucleotides are TGTGCCAGCAGCTTATTCTCTAAAGGGGGCGCGGGCACAGATACGCAGTATTTT. As protein: CASSLFSKGGAGTDTQYF. Full variable domain (missing parts from reference TRBV11-2 and TRBJ2-3): EAGVAQSPRYKIIEKRQSVAFWCNPISGHATLYWYQQILGQGPKLLIQFQNNGVVDDSQLPKDRFSAERLKGVDSTLKIQPAKLEDSAVYLCASSLFSKGGAGTDTQYFGPGTRLTVL.

The chain employs TRBV28 and TRBJ1-1, with a weak D call TRBD1 (6 bases). The CDR3 runs 12 residues. Looked up from germline, CDR1 is MDHEN and CDR2 is SYDVKM. Trimming cost V 6 bases and J 8 bases, with 13 bases left between them. CDR3 protein: CASRYRESEAFF. The CDR3 DNA reads as TGTGCCAGCAGGTACAGGGAATCAGAAGCTTTCTTT.

The chain couples TRBV28 to TRBJ2-7; TRBD1 is a possible D gene (6 bases). The CDR3 length is 14 residues. V was shortened by 2 bases and J by 4 bases, with 12 bases between the two germline ends. In germline, CDR1 is MDHEN, CDR2 SYDVKM. CDR3 sequence reads: CASSLGQRTYEQYF. The DNA for the CDR3 is TGTGCCAGCAGTTTAGGACAGCGGACTTACGAGCAGTACTTC. Based on the CDR3 plus reference TRBV28 and TRBJ2-7, the full variable domain is DVKVTQSSRYLVKRTGEKVFLECVQDMDHENMFWYRQDPGLGLRLIYFSYDVKMKEKGDIPEGYSVSREKKERFSLILESASTNQTSMYLCASSLGQRTYEQYFGPGTRLTVT.

This chain joins TRBV30 and TRBJ1-5; 7 positions agree with TRBD1. The length of the CDR3 is 15 residues. CDR1 GTSNPN and CDR2 SVGIG come from the germline V gene (reference sequence). V shed 0 bases and J 6 bases; nucleotides not matched to a gene: 8. DNA for the CDR3: TGTGCCTGGAGTGTACCAGGGGGTCAGGGTCAGCCCCAGCATTTT. Translated, it gives CAWSVPGGQGQPQHF.

This chain connects TRBV29-1 to TRBJ1-3, with D unclear. The CDR3 totals 14 residues. Trimming removed 4 bases from V and 0 bases from J, with 10 bases in between. CDR1 SQVTM and CDR2 ANQGSEA come from the germline V gene. This CDR3 is CSVVETNSGNTIYF. The CDR3 bases are TGCAGCGTTGTTGAAACAAACTCTGGAAACACCATATATTTT.

The V and J genes are TRBV3-1 (or the pseudogene TRBV3-2) and TRBJ2-5; 11 bases match TRBD2. The CDR3 extends over 15 amino acids. The ends lost 5 bases at V and 3 bases at J; junction bases unmatched: 5. Germline-derived CDR1 and CDR2 are LGHDT and YNNKEL (reference sequence). CDR3: CASSEGLAAEETQYF. In nucleotides, the CDR3 is TGTGCCAGCAGCGAGGGACTAGCGGCTGAAGAGACCCAGTACTTC.

This clone appeared once. The chain uses TRBV24-1 and TRBJ2-1, with D possibly TRBD2 on 6 matching bases. CDR3 length equals 14 residues. Trimming left V 7 bases short and J 9 bases short, with 18 bases between. Per the germline V gene, CDR1 is KGHDR and CDR2 is SFDVKD. The CDR3 nucleotides are TGTGCCACCAGCGGGGGAGTGGACAATACTGAGCAGTTCTTC. The encoded protein is CATSGGVDNTEQFF.

The V call is TRBV5-6, the J call TRBJ1-2; maybe TRBD1 (5 bases). The CDR3 is 15 amino acids. Between the trimmed V and J ends, which lost 3 bases and 4 bases, there was a span of 16 bases. Germline V gives CDR1 SGHDT, CDR2 YYEEEE. Written as DNA, the CDR3 is TGTGCCAGCAGCTCGAACGATTGGGACTTCTATGGCTACACCTTC. Protein product: CASSSNDWDFYGYTF.

V gene TRBV27 combines with J gene TRBJ1-6, with a tentative D call TRBD1 (5 bases). CDR1 is MNHEY, CDR2 SMNVEV, per germline (reference sequence). V lost 3 bases, J lost 7 bases, and 13 bases lay in between. The CDR3 spans 15 residues. The CDR3, as DNA: TGTGCCAGCAGTTTGTCCTGGACAACCAATTCACCCCTCCACTTT. Its protein product is CASSLSWTTNSPLHF.

The chain carries TRBV14 and TRBJ1-6, with 8 bases identical to TRBD1. The junction had 3 bases not matched to a gene; V was cut back by 4 bases and J by 7 bases. The germline V gene encodes CDR1 SGHDN and CDR2 FVKESK. The CDR3 has 14 amino acids. The DNA for the CDR3 is TGTGCCAGCAGCCCCCGGACAGGGAATTCACCCCTCCACTTT. It is translated as CASSPRTGNSPLHF.

The V and J genes are TRBV19 and TRBJ1-1; tentative D call: TRBD1 (6 bases). CDR1 and CDR2 from the germline V gene are LNHDA and SQIVND (reference sequence). This CDR3 has 16 amino acids. V gave up 4 bases and J gave up 2 bases, with 17 bases separating them. The CDR3 loop reads CASSTTRSGGNTEAFF. The CDR3, as DNA: TGTGCCAGTAGTACTACCCGTAGTGGGGGCAACACTGAAGCTTTCTTT.

The V gene is TRBV10-3, the J gene TRBJ2-3, with 14 nucleotides matching TRBD2. With 1 base clipped from V and 1 base from J, the junction kept 1 base outside the gene matches. CDR3 length: 17 residues. Germline V gene data show CDR1 as ENHRY and CDR2 as SYGVKD. The DNA for the CDR3 is TGTGCCATCAGTGAGTTGACTAGCGGGGGGGGCACAGATACGCAGTATTTT. The encoded protein is CAISELTSGGGTDTQYF.

This sequence joins TRBV28 and TRBJ1-2; TRBD1 matches at 9 bases. Per germline, CDR1 MDHEN and CDR2 SYDVKM. V lost 4 bases to trimming and J lost 6 bases; unmatched junction nucleotides: 3. The CDR3 spans 13 residues. Here the CDR3 DNA reads TGTGCCAGCAGTTGGACAGGGGTAAATGGCTACACCTTC. Translation gives CASSWTGVNGYTF.

This clone occurred a few times. The J gene is TRBJ2-7, the V gene TRBV19; D possibly corresponds to TRBD2 (6 bases). Germline-derived CDR1 and CDR2 are LNHDA and SQIVND (reference sequence). The CDR3 length is 12 residues. Trimming left V 10 bases short and J 3 bases short, with 13 bases between. CDR3 protein: CATGTHLYEQYF. The CDR3 region has the DNA TGTGCCACCGGGACTCACCTCTACGAGCAGTACTTC.

The rearrangement joins TRBV29-1 to TRBJ2-3, with D possibly TRBD2 on 6 matching bases. V dropped 4 bases and J dropped 4 bases, with 9 bases sitting between them. Germline values: CDR1 SQVTM, CDR2 ANQGSEA. CDR3 length: 12 residues. The CDR3 spells CSVVGGPDTQYF. Written as DNA, the CDR3 is TGCAGCGTTGTCGGGGGACCAGATACGCAGTATTTT.

The CDR3 sequence: CASSQDYTSGGVTGELFF. As DNA, the CDR3 is TGCGCCAGCAGCCAAGATTATACTAGCGGGGGGGTGACCGGGGAGCTGTTTTTT. The rearrangement links TRBV4-1 to TRBJ2-2; 13 bases are a match to TRBD2. J lost 5 bases, V lost 0 bases, and 6 bases had no gene match. This CDR3 region has 18 residues. Germline values: CDR1 MGHRA, CDR2 YSYEKL.

The chain joins TRBV4-3 to TRBJ1-2; possible D gene TRBD1, 6 bases. The germline V gene encodes CDR1 LGHNA and CDR2 YSLEER. The CDR3 runs 15 residues. The V and J ends lost 3 bases and 5 bases respectively, with 16 bases between them. The CDR3, as DNA: TGCGCCAGCAGCCATGGGGGGGCAGGAAGTTATGGCTACACCTTC. Translation: CASSHGGAGSYGYTF.

This chain joins TRBV2 and TRBJ2-7, with D possibly matching TRBD2 (5 bases). The CDR3 contains 15 residues. Between the trimmed V and J ends, which lost 6 bases and 5 bases, there was a span of 20 bases. Looked up from germline, CDR1 is SNHLY and CDR2 is FYNNEI. The CDR3 sequence is CASRTPGIGGDEQYF. As DNA, the CDR3 is TGTGCCAGCAGGACTCCAGGTATAGGAGGCGACGAGCAGTACTTC. The full variable domain, in which reference TRBV2 and TRBJ2-7 provide the parts outside the CDR3, is EPEVTQTPSHQVTQMGQEVILRCVPISNHLYFYWYRQILGQKVEFLVSFYNNEISEKSEIFDDQFSVERPDGSNFTLKIRSTKLEDSAMYFCASRTPGIGGDEQYFGPGTRLTVT.

The J gene is TRBJ1-2, the V gene TRBV6-2 or TRBV6-3; the D gene is possibly TRBD1 (6 bases). The CDR3 is made up of 12 amino acids. The V gene lost 4 bases and the J gene lost 5 bases, with 8 bases spanning the gap. From germline, CDR1 is MNHEY and CDR2 SVGEGT. DNA of the CDR3: TGTGCCAGCAGTTGGGGACAATATGGCTACACCTTC. Its protein is CASSWGQYGYTF.

Ten or more counts support this clone. V gene TRBV19 combines with J gene TRBJ1-2, with D possibly being TRBD1 (6 bases). This CDR3 contains 16 residues. V was clipped by 0 bases and J by 2 bases, with 13 bases between them. Germline CDR1 reads LNHDA; CDR2 reads SQIVND (reference sequence). The CDR3 DNA reads TGTGCCAGTAGTATAGAAGTCGGCAGGGGCAACTATGGCTACACCTTC. Encoded protein: CASSIEVGRGNYGYTF.

Only one count was recorded for this clone. V and J are TRBV6-2 or TRBV6-3 and TRBJ2-3, with D uncertain. Germline CDR1 is MNHEY and CDR2 is SVGEGT. V was trimmed by 2 bases and J by 2 bases, leaving 8 bases between them. The CDR3 spans 14 residues. Here the CDR3 reads CASSYQVNTDTQYF. The CDR3 DNA sequence: TGTGCCAGCAGTTACCAGGTAAACACAGATACGCAGTATTTT.

V usage is TRBV12-3 or TRBV12-4 and J usage is TRBJ2-7; maybe TRBD1 (5 bases). V was shortened by 8 bases and J by 4 bases, with 12 bases between the two germline ends. This CDR3 comprises 12 residues. CDR3 nucleotide sequence: TGTGCCAGCCGATCCGACAGTTACGAGCAGTACTTC. It yields the protein CASRSDSYEQYF.

This rearrangement joins TRBV10-3 to TRBJ1-2; TRBD1 matches 7 bases. The V gene end was trimmed by 4 bases and the J gene end by 5 bases; junction bases not matched to a gene: 7. Germline V gene sequence: CDR1 ENHRY, CDR2 SYGVKD. The CDR3 loop spans 14 amino acids. The CDR3 bases are TGTGCCATCAGTGGTGAGGGGGCGGTGTATGGCTACACCTTC. This codes for CAISGEGAVYGYTF.

The chain has TRBV4-3 and TRBJ2-3; D might be TRBD2 (5 bases). This CDR3 region has 14 residues. Trimming stripped 4 bases from V and 6 bases from J, with 14 bases between. The germline gives CDR1 LGHNA, CDR2 YSLEER. CDR3 DNA: TGCGCCAGCAGCCTTAGCGATACCCGGGATACGCAGTATTTT. This codes for CASSLSDTRDTQYF.

The chain joins TRBV7-2 to TRBJ1-1, with D perhaps TRBD1 (6 bases). V was trimmed by 0 bases and J by 0 bases, leaving 8 bases between them. The CDR3 is 15 amino acids. Germline V gene sequence: CDR1 SGHTA, CDR2 FQGNSA. CDR3 amino acids: CASSLARGMNTEAFF. In DNA, the CDR3 is TGTGCCAGCAGCTTAGCGAGGGGGATGAACACTGAAGCTTTCTTT.

This chain links TRBV20-1 with TRBJ2-2; 9 bases line up with TRBD2. The CDR3 is made up of 14 amino acids. With V trimmed by 3 bases and J by 6 bases, 5 bases remained unmatched. Per the germline V gene, CDR1 is DFQATT and CDR2 is SNEGSKA (reference sequence). The CDR3 bases are TGCAGTGCTAGTTGGCGGGGGGGCTCCGGGGAGCTGTTTTTT. Protein sequence: CSASWRGGSGELFF.

This clone was seen a single time. V usage is TRBV4-3 and J usage is TRBJ2-5, with 10 positions matching TRBD1. The CDR3 spans 17 residues. J lost 3 bases, V lost 1 base, and 8 bases had no gene match. Germline assignment: CDR1 LGHNA and CDR2 YSLEER. The CDR3 nucleotides are TGCGCCAGCAGCCAAGTCGGGAGGACAGGGGGTAAAGAGACCCAGTACTTC. It codes for CASSQVGRTGGKETQYF.